The TCR beta chain described here comes from a study of T-cell memory formation after mild COVID-19. The V gene lost 0 bases and the J gene lost 1 base, with 8 bases spanning the gap. CDR3 length: 15 residues. The germline CDR1 and CDR2 sequences are SGDLS and YYNGEE. TCRdb re-derived calls from the 5' RACE reads in MiXCR, one entry per CDR3 protein. Counted here are around 310,000 distinct CDR3 sequences, about 16% occurring once; the ten biggest clones make up around 24%. This rearrangement joins TRBV9 to TRBJ2-1; D gene ambiguous. The source is a man between 18 and 29 years old who had mild COVID-19 (a few samples of this study predate the infection). Cell type and time point are not known. Sequences were obtained from PBMCs or a T cell subset sorted from them (not recorded which). The DNA for the CDR3 is TGTGCCAGCAGCGTAGGGTGGGGTTCCTACAATGAGCAGTTCTTC. Its translation: CASSVGWGSYNEQFF.